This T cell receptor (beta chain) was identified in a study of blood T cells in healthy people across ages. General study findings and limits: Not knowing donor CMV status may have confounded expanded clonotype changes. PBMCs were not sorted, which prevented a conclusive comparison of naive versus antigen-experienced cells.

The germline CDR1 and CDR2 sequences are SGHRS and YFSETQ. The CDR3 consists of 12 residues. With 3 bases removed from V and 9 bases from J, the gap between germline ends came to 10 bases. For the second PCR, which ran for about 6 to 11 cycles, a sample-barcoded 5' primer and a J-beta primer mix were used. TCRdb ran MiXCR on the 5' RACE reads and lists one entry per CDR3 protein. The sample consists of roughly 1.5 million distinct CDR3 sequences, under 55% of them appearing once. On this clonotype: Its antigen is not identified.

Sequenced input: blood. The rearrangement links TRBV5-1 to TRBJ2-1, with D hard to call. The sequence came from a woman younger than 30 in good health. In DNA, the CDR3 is TGCGCCAGCAGCTCAGACTTGCCTGAGCAGTTCTTC. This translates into CASSSDLPEQFF. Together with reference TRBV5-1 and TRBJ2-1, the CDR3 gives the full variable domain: KAGVTQTPRYLIKTRGQQVTLSCSPISGHRSVSWYQQTPGQGLQFLFEYFSETQRNKGNFPGRFSGRQFSNSRSEMNVSTLELGDSALYLCASSSDLPEQFFGPGTRLTVL.